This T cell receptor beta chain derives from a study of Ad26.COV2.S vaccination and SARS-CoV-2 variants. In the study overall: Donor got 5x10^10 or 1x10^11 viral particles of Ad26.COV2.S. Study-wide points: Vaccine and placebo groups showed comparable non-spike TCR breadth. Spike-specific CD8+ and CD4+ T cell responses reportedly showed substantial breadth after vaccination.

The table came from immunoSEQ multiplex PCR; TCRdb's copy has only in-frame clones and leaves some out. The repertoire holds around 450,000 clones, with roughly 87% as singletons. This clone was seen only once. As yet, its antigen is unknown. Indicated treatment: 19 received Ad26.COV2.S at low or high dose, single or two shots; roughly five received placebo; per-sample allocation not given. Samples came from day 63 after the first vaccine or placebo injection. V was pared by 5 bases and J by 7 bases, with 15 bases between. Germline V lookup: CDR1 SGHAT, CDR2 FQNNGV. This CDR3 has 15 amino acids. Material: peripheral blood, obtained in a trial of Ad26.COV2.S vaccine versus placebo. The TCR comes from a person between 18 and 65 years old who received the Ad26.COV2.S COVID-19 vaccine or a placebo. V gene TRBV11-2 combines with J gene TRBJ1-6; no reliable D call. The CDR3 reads CASSPQGSFNSPLHF. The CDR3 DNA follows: TGTGCCAGCAGCCCCCAAGGGAGCTTCAATTCACCCCTCCACTTT.